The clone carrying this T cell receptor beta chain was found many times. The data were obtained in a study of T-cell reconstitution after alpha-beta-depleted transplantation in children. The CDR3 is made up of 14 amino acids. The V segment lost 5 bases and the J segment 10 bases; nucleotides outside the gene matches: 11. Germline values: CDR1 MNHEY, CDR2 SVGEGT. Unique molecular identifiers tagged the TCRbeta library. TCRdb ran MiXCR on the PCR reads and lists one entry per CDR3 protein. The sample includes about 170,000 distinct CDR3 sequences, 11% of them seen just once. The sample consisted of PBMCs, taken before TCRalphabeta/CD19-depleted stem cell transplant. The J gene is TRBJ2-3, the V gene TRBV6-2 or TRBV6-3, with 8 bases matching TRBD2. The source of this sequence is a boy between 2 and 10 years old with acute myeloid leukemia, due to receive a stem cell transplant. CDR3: CASSDPSGTRAQYF. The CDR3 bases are TGTGCCAGCAGTGATCCGTCCGGGACTAGGGCGCAGTATTTT.